Below are 16 T cell receptor beta chains sequenced from a single sample in a study of identical twins. TCRdb fed the 5' RACE reads into MiXCR, producing one record per CDR3 protein. The data show 1.5 million to 2 million distinct CDR3 sequences, around a third seen once. The sample comprised cord blood. The source is a newborn girl in good health.

The chain links TRBV3-1 to TRBJ2-2; D not resolved. The V and J ends lost 0 bases and 7 bases respectively, with 9 bases between them. The CDR3 is 14 residues long. Germline V gene lookup returns CDR1 LGHDT and CDR2 YNNKEL (reference sequence). DNA for the CDR3: TGTGCCAGCAGCCAAGATTGGACCGTCGGGGAGCTGTTTTTT. Translated, it gives CASSQDWTVGELFF.

The chain uses TRBV5-1 and TRBJ2-3; 10 positions match TRBD1. Germline V lookup: CDR1 SGHRS, CDR2 YFSETQ. This CDR3 contains 17 residues. V was pared by 3 bases and J by 6 bases, with 13 bases of the junction left unmatched. The CDR3 spells CASSSYPDRGGVDTQYF. For the CDR3, the DNA is TGCGCCAGCAGCTCTTACCCGGACAGGGGGGGTGTGGATACGCAGTATTTT. The full variable domain, its missing parts supplied by reference TRBV5-1 and TRBJ2-3, is KAGVTQTPRYLIKTRGQQVTLSCSPISGHRSVSWYQQTPGQGLQFLFEYFSETQRNKGNFPGRFSGRQFSNSRSEMNVSTLELGDSALYLCASSSYPDRGGVDTQYFGPGTRLTVL.

The genes are TRBV29-1 and TRBJ2-5, with D hard to call. V lost 0 bases, J lost 2 bases, and 10 bases lay in between. The CDR3 sequence is 14 residues long. CDR1 SQVTM and CDR2 ANQGSEA come from the germline V gene. The CDR3: CSVEEIGVQETQYF. In DNA, the CDR3 is TGCAGCGTTGAAGAGATAGGCGTACAAGAGACCCAGTACTTC.

V and J are TRBV29-1 and TRBJ1-6, with TRBD1 identical over 10 bases. This CDR3 region has 15 residues. Germline V gene lookup returns CDR1 SQVTM and CDR2 ANQGSEA. The V segment lost 4 bases and the J segment 6 bases; nucleotides outside the gene matches: 6. The CDR3 loop is CSVVPGTGVNSPLHF. Here the CDR3 DNA reads TGCAGCGTTGTCCCCGGGACAGGGGTTAATTCACCCCTCCACTTT.

The chain has TRBV15 and TRBJ2-7; D is undetermined. The CDR3 sequence is 14 residues long. V was clipped by 6 bases and J by 3 bases, with 15 bases between them. Germline-derived CDR1 and CDR2 are LNHNV and YYDKDF (reference sequence). The CDR3 is CATRGKSSGYEQYF. The CDR3 nucleotides are TGTGCCACCAGGGGCAAATCAAGTGGCTACGAGCAGTACTTC. Variable domain in full (rest from reference TRBV15 and TRBJ2-7): DAMVIQNPRYQVTQFGKPVTLSCSQTLNHNVMYWYQQKSSQAPKLLFHYYDKDFNNEADTPDNFQSRRPNTSFCFLDIRSPGLGDTAMYLCATRGKSSGYEQYFGPGTRLTVT.

The chain couples TRBV7-2 to TRBJ2-5; weak D call: TRBD2 (6 bases). In germline, CDR1 is SGHTA, CDR2 FQGNSA. The germline V and J ends were trimmed by 4 bases and 11 bases, with 23 bases remaining between them. The CDR3 contains 15 residues. The CDR3 here is CASSSRDSYYNEQYF. DNA of the CDR3: TGTGCCAGCAGCTCCCGGGACTCTTACTACAATGAGCAGTACTTC.

This chain connects TRBV7-9 to TRBJ2-3; TRBD2 agrees at 12 bases. This CDR3 comprises 16 residues. Germline lookup yields CDR1 SEHNR and CDR2 FQNEAQ (reference sequence). V trimming: 4 bases; J trimming: 4 bases; junction bases outside the gene matches: 6. The CDR3 nucleotides are TGTGCCAGCAGCTCCAGCGCTAGCGGGGGGGCAGATACGCAGTATTTT. Encoded protein: CASSSSASGGADTQYF.

This chain links TRBV5-1 with TRBJ2-7; 9 positions match TRBD1. Germline V gives CDR1 SGHRS, CDR2 YFSETQ. With V trimmed by 6 bases and J by 5 bases, 6 bases remained unmatched. The CDR3 spans 13 residues. CDR3 region: CASTQGQGHEQYF. The CDR3 DNA follows: TGCGCCAGCACCCAGGGACAGGGACACGAGCAGTACTTC.

The V gene is TRBV28, the J gene TRBJ2-7, with a weak D call TRBD2 (6 bases). V was trimmed by 3 bases and J by 1 base, leaving 16 bases between them. Germline assignment: CDR1 MDHEN and CDR2 SYDVKM. CDR3 size: 16 residues. The CDR3 sequence: CASSFPLDGRSYEQYF. The CDR3 DNA follows: TGTGCCAGCAGTTTTCCCCTGGACGGGAGATCCTACGAGCAGTACTTC.

The rearrangement links TRBV6-1 to TRBJ2-3; D might be TRBD2 (5 bases). This CDR3 has 15 residues. V dropped 8 bases and J dropped 3 bases, with 18 bases sitting between them. Looked up from germline, CDR1 is MNHNS and CDR2 is SASEGT. The CDR3 reads CASGVGVGVTDTQYF. CDR3 nucleotide sequence: TGTGCCAGCGGGGTCGGGGTAGGAGTGACAGATACGCAGTATTTT.

The V and J genes are TRBV20-1 and TRBJ1-5; no clear D. This CDR3 region has 12 residues. Germline V lookup: CDR1 DFQATT, CDR2 SNEGSKA (reference sequence). DNA of the CDR3: TGCAACGCCCCGGACAGCAATCAGCCCCAGCATTTT. It is translated as CNAPDSNQPQHF.

The chain joins TRBV20-1 to TRBJ1-5; tentative D call: TRBD1 (6 bases). CDR3 size: 15 residues. Per the germline V gene, CDR1 is DFQATT and CDR2 is SNEGSKA (reference sequence). V gave up 3 bases and J gave up 2 bases, with 14 bases separating them. CDR3 nucleotides: TGCAGTGCTAGTGAAGGGGCAGGGGGCAATCAGCCCCAGCATTTT. This codes for CSASEGAGGNQPQHF.

This clonotype was counted between two and nine times. V is TRBV11-2 and J is TRBJ2-7, with a possible D match to TRBD2 (6 bases). The CDR3 runs 16 residues. Germline V gives CDR1 SGHAT, CDR2 FQNNGV. The V end lost 1 base, the J end lost 0 bases, and 13 bases lay between the germline ends. The CDR3 region has the DNA TGTGCCAGCAGCTTAGCTCCAGCGGGCCACTCCTACGAGCAGTACTTC. Its translation is CASSLAPAGHSYEQYF.

The chain links TRBV3-1 to TRBJ2-7; D possibly corresponds to TRBD2 (5 bases). Germline CDR1 reads LGHDT; CDR2 reads YNNKEL (reference sequence). This CDR3 is 14 amino acids long. Trimming removed 2 bases from V and 0 bases from J, with 8 bases in between. CDR3 bases: TGTGCCAGCAGCCAATGGACTTCCTCCTACGAGCAGTACTTC. This sequence encodes CASSQWTSSYEQYF.

This clonotype was observed a handful of times. The chain carries TRBV28 and TRBJ2-1; 14 nucleotides match TRBD2. V lost 2 bases to trimming and J lost 4 bases; unmatched junction nucleotides: 10. Germline CDR1 and CDR2: MDHEN and SYDVKM. The CDR3 contains 19 residues. DNA of the CDR3: TGTGCCAGCAGTTTACTCCGACTAGCGGGAGGGCCGAGGTACAATGAGCAGTTCTTC. It specifies CASSLLRLAGGPRYNEQFF.

The rearrangement uses TRBV6-6 and TRBJ2-7, with a weak D call TRBD2 (6 bases). Deletions cut 8 bases from V and 3 bases from J, with 11 bases between. The CDR3 runs 12 residues. From germline, CDR1 is MNHNY and CDR2 SVGAGI (reference sequence). The DNA for the CDR3 is TGTGCCAGCGGAGGGACGAACTACGAGCAGTACTTC. Translating gives CASGGTNYEQYF.